The sequence of this T cell receptor (beta chain) was determined in a study of cytomegalovirus exposure and HLA in healthy donors. In the study overall: Researchers previously reported finding 90 million to 130 million unique TCR beta sequences from 150 million to 200 million T cells.

Donors had nominal health at sampling but likely had unrecorded immune exposures. Germline V gene lookup returns CDR1 KGHSH and CDR2 LQKENI. Trimming removed 3 bases from V and 3 bases from J, with 8 bases in between. The CDR3 has 13 amino acids. A multiplex PCR was run with 60 Vbeta primers and 13 Jbeta primers. Clones were read by immunoSEQ multiplex PCR, and TCRdb kept only the in-frame ones, dropping some. The data show about 170,000 clones, roughly 80% seen once. The receptor comes from a male donor in good health and CMV-seronegative. The chain joins TRBV18 to TRBJ1-2, with a possible D match to TRBD1 (5 bases). Material for sequencing was PBMCs. CDR3 in DNA: TGTGCCAGCTCACCCTCGACAGACTATGGCTACACCTTC. Protein sequence: CASSPSTDYGYTF.